This is a list of T cell receptor beta chains from one sample in a study of Ad26.COV2.S vaccination and SARS-CoV-2 variants. Assay used: immunoSEQ multiplex PCR; TCRdb lists only in-frame clones, some missing. This repertoire shows around 400,000 clones, about four fifths found once; its top ten account for roughly 7.4%. Sequenced material: peripheral blood, taken in a trial of Ad26.COV2.S vaccine versus placebo. All receptors derive from a person aged 18-65 years who received the Ad26.COV2.S COVID-19 vaccine or a placebo. Each CDR3 is given with its conserved first and last residue. A D gene is named only where the DNA matches it firmly. The size entry is marked missing in some rows and otherwise reads once, few, many or a size class.

v_gene	abundance	d_gene	j_gene	CDR3aa	CDR3nt
TRBV2	-	-	TRBJ2-1	CASSEVAGAQFF	TGTGCCAGCAGTGAAGTGGCGGGGGCCCAGTTCTTC
TRBV30	-	TRBD1	TRBJ2-6	CAWSPDRAGANVLTF	TGTGCCTGGAGCCCGGACAGGGCTGGGGCCAACGTCCTGACTTTC
TRBV6-5	-	-	TRBJ2-1	CASSRQVGHNEQFF	TGTGCCAGCAGCCGACAGGTCGGCCACAATGAGCAGTTCTTC
TRBV19	-	TRBD2	TRBJ2-3	CASSTTGTSGADTQYF	TGTGCCAGTAGCACGACCGGGACTAGCGGGGCAGATACGCAGTATTTT
TRBV3-1/TRBV3-2	-	-	TRBJ1-3	CASRSTVDTIYF	TGTGCCAGCAGATCCACCGTCGACACCATATATTTT
TRBV18	-	-	TRBJ1-4	CASSPQGRANEKLFF	TGTGCCAGCTCTCCCCAGGGGAGGGCAAATGAAAAACTGTTTTTT
TRBV7-2	once	TRBD2	TRBJ2-1	CASSLEGTSGGEQFF	TGTGCCAGCAGCTTAGAGGGGACTAGCGGAGGTGAGCAGTTCTTC
TRBV5-1	-	-	TRBJ2-5	CASSLQGSQETQYF	TGCGCCAGCAGCTTACAGGGATCCCAAGAGACCCAGTACTTC
TRBV28	once	-	TRBJ1-6	CASAPGHGPSPLHF	TGTGCCAGCGCCCCGGGACACGGACCTTCACCCCTCCACTTT
TRBV5-1	-	TRBD2	TRBJ2-1	CASSLTSGISNEQFF	TGCGCCAGCAGCTTGACTAGCGGGATCAGTAATGAGCAGTTCTTC
TRBV4-1	few	-	TRBJ1-5	CASSLQGSGQPQHF	TGCGCCAGCAGCCTCCAGGGGTCAGGGCAGCCCCAGCATTTT
TRBV19	-	TRBD1	TRBJ1-6	CASKIQGPNSPLHF	TGTGCCAGTAAGATACAGGGGCCCAACTCACCCCTCCACTTT